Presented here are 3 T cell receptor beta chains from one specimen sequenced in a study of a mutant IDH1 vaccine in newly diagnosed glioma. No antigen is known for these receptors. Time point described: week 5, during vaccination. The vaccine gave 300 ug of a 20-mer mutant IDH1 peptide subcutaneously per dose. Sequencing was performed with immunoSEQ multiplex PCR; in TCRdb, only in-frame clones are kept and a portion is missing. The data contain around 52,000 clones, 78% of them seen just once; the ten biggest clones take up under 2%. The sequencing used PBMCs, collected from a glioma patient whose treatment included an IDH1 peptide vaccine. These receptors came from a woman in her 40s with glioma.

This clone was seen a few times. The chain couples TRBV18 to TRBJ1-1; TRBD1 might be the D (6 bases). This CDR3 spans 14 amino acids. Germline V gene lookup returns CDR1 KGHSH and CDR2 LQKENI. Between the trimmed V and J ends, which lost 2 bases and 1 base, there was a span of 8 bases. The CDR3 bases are TGTGCCAGCTCACCAACAGGGAGGAACACTGAAGCTTTCTTT. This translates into CASSPTGRNTEAFF.

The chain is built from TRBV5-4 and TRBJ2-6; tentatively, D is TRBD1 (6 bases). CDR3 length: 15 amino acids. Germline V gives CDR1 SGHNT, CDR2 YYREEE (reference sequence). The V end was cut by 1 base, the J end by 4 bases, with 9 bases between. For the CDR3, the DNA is TGTGCCAGCAGCTTGACAGGGACCGGGGCCAACGTCCTGACTTTC. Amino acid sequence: CASSLTGTGANVLTF.

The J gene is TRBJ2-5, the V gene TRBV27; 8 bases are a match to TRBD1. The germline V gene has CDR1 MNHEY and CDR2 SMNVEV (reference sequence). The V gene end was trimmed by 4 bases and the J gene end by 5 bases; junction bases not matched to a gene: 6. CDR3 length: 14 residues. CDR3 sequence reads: CASSYRRGPETQYF. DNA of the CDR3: TGTGCCAGCAGTTACCGCAGGGGGCCCGAGACCCAGTACTTC.